These T cell receptor beta chains were read from a single sample in a study of blood T cell repertoires in COVID-19. The method was immunoSEQ multiplex PCR; TCRdb's version includes in-frame clones alone and lacks a portion of them. This sample has roughly 200,000 clones, with about 78% found just once. The specimen was peripheral blood. The origin of the receptors is a woman aged 45 to 65 with active or convalescent COVID-19. The CDR3 runs from the conserved cysteine through the conserved F or W. D genes are given only for firm matches. Clone sizes are given selectively: once, few, many, or a class where the clone is expanded.

cdr3_nt cdr3_aa clone_size d_call j_call v_call
TGTGCCAGCAGTTACCTTAGTGGGCCAATTTCCAATGAGCAGTTCTTC CASSYLSGPISNEQFF NA NA TRBJ2-1 TRBV28
TGTGCCAGCAGTTGGACCTCCGCCGACAGGAACACTGAAGCTTTCTTT CASSWTSADRNTEAFF NA NA TRBJ1-1 TRBV6-5
TGTGCCAGCCGGGAGGACTCCTACGAGCAGTACTTC CASREDSYEQYF once TRBD2 TRBJ2-7 TRBV18
TGTGCCAGCAGCCCCGCCGGGACAGGGGAGGAGGGCTACACCTTC CASSPAGTGEEGYTF NA TRBD1 TRBJ1-2 TRBV3-1/TRBV3-2
TGTGCCAGCAGCAACCGGGACAGGGTCAATGAGCAGTTCTTC CASSNRDRVNEQFF NA TRBD1 TRBJ2-1 TRBV5-4
TGTGCCAGTAGTATGCACAGTACTGTGGGTAGCAATCAGCCCCAGCATTTT CASSMHSTVGSNQPQHF few NA TRBJ1-5 TRBV19
TGTGCCAGTAGTATAGGCCAGGGGTTCCGATCACCCCTCCACTTT CASSIGQGFRSPLHF once NA TRBJ1-6 TRBV19
TGTGCCAGCAGCTTAGACAGGGGCAAAAACATTCAGTACTTC CASSLDRGKNIQYF NA TRBD1 TRBJ2-4 TRBV7-9
TGTGCCTGGACGGGTCTCACCGGGGAGCTGTTTTTT CAWTGLTGELFF NA NA TRBJ2-2 TRBV30
TGTGCCAGCAGCTTAGATCAGGGGGTAGAGGAAAAACTGTTTTTT CASSLDQGVEEKLFF once TRBD1 TRBJ1-4 TRBV11-2
TGTGCCAGCAGCCAAACTTCCGGGGCGGGGGAGACCCAGTACTTC CASSQTSGAGETQYF NA NA TRBJ2-5 TRBV4-2
TGCGCCAGCAGCCCAGGCTCTGGGGCCAACGTCCTGACTTTC CASSPGSGANVLTF NA NA TRBJ2-6 TRBV4-3
TGTGCCTGGACGGACAGGGACAATCAGCCCCAGCATTTT CAWTDRDNQPQHF NA TRBD1 TRBJ1-5 TRBV30
TGTGCCAGCAGCTTGGACGGGACAGGGGATCTTACTAATGAAAAACTGTTTTTT CASSLDGTGDLTNEKLFF NA TRBD1 TRBJ1-4 TRBV7-9
TGTGCCAGCAGCTTAGCGTTGGTCCCGGGACAGCCCTATGGCTACACCTTC CASSLALVPGQPYGYTF NA TRBD1 TRBJ1-2 TRBV7-2
TGTGCCAGCAGCCCCCGGGACAGACCTAATTCACCCCTCCACTTT CASSPRDRPNSPLHF NA TRBD1 TRBJ1-6 TRBV7-9
TGTGCCAGTAAGGTGGAGGGCAGCTACTATGGCTACACCTTC CASKVEGSYYGYTF NA NA TRBJ1-2 TRBV19
TGTGCCAGCAGTTACGGCTACAGGGGCACTGAAGCTTTCTTT CASSYGYRGTEAFF NA TRBD1 TRBJ1-1 TRBV6-5
TGTGCCAGCAGCCCCCAGACTACTACTAGCACAGATACGCAGTATTTT CASSPQTTTSTDTQYF NA NA TRBJ2-3 TRBV7-3
TGTGCCAGCAGCTTGCAGTGGTACGAGCAGTACTTC CASSLQWYEQYF few NA TRBJ2-7 TRBV5-6
TGTGCCAGCAGTTCACAGGCCGGGACTAGCTCCTACGAGCAGTACTTC CASSSQAGTSSYEQYF once TRBD2 TRBJ2-7 TRBV4-2
TGTGCCAGCCGGGGGACAGTCGTGAATAATTCACCCCTCCACTTT CASRGTVVNNSPLHF NA TRBD1 TRBJ1-6 TRBV2
TGTGCCAGCAGTTCCTCGGGGGCGCTGGGCACTGAAGCTTTCTTT CASSSSGALGTEAFF NA NA TRBJ1-1 TRBV6-5
TGTGCCAGCAGCTCTCCCGACAGGGGGCTCCCTGAAGCTTTCTTT CASSSPDRGLPEAFF NA TRBD1 TRBJ1-1 TRBV5-5
TGTGCCAGCAGCCAAGGGTCCGCGGGAGAGGATACGCAGTATTTT CASSQGSAGEDTQYF NA TRBD2 TRBJ2-3 TRBV4-2
TGTGCCTGGAGTCCTTTTTTCGCCTTGTGGCAGGGAGGATTGAGTGGCTACACCTTC CAWSPFFALWQGGLSGYTF NA NA TRBJ1-2 TRBV30
TGTGCCAGCAGGGGCAGCCTTTCACCCCTCCACTTT CASRGSLSPLHF NA NA TRBJ1-6 TRBV6-5
TGTGCCAGCGGGGGGGGAAGGGATCAGCCCCAGCATTTT CASGGGRDQPQHF few NA TRBJ1-5 TRBV2
TGTGCCAGCACCCAGGGGGTAGCGGGACACGGGGATACGCAGTATTTT CASTQGVAGHGDTQYF NA NA TRBJ2-3 TRBV9
TGTGCCAGCAGCTTAACTGGAGCCAACTATGGCTACACCTTC CASSLTGANYGYTF NA NA TRBJ1-2 TRBV11-2
TGCGCCAGCAGCCCTTCCGGCGGAGGGTATGGCTACACCTTC CASSPSGGGYGYTF NA NA TRBJ1-2 TRBV4-3
TGTGCCAGCTCACCAGGGGGGGGCGAGGGTCAGCCCCAGCATTTT CASSPGGGEGQPQHF NA NA TRBJ1-5 TRBV18
TGTGCCAGTATGCAGTCTGGCTCTGGAAACACCATATATTTT CASMQSGSGNTIYF NA NA TRBJ1-3 TRBV19
TGTGCCAGCAGTGGCTCATATCCAAGCCCCGGGACTTTTGATGGCTACACCTTC CASSGSYPSPGTFDGYTF NA NA TRBJ1-2 TRBV6-1
TGTGCCAGCAGCCGACCGGGACTAGCGGCTGGCAATGAGCAGTTCTTC CASSRPGLAAGNEQFF NA TRBD2 TRBJ2-1 TRBV3-1/TRBV3-2
TGTGCCAGCCGAGTTCTCCGGGACTACCCCTACAATGAGCAGTTCTTC CASRVLRDYPYNEQFF NA TRBD2 TRBJ2-1 TRBV27
TGTGCCTGGAGTTTAGGAGGGAACTATGGCTACACCTTC CAWSLGGNYGYTF NA NA TRBJ1-2 TRBV30
TGTGCCAGCAGCTTTAGGGGACAGGGGGCCACTGAAGCTTTCTTT CASSFRGQGATEAFF NA TRBD1 TRBJ1-1 TRBV11-3
TGTGCCACTAGAAGGAGGGAAGGGGACGAGCAGTACTTC CATRRREGDEQYF NA NA TRBJ2-7 TRBV19
TGTGCCAGCTCCACTAACCCGAGACTAGCGGGCCTAGGGGAGCAGTTCTTC CASSTNPRLAGLGEQFF NA TRBD2 TRBJ2-1 TRBV18
TGTGCCAGCAGCTTAGTTGGCTCACCCCTCCACTTT CASSLVGSPLHF NA NA TRBJ1-6 TRBV7-8
TGTGCCTGGACAGGGGGATCGAACCAGCCCCAGCATTTT CAWTGGSNQPQHF NA TRBD1 TRBJ1-5 TRBV30
TGTGCCAGCAGCCCGACTAGCGGAGGAGAGACCCAGTACTTC CASSPTSGGETQYF NA TRBD2 TRBJ2-5 TRBV6-2/TRBV6-3
TGTGCCAGCCGAACCGGGACAGCCTTCAATGAGCAGTTCTTC CASRTGTAFNEQFF NA TRBD1 TRBJ2-1 TRBV27
TGTGCCAGCAGGACAGGGTTCGGGGCTAACTATGGCTACACCTTC CASRTGFGANYGYTF NA TRBD1 TRBJ1-2 TRBV6-5
TGTGCCAGCAGCGCCACAGGGACAGGGATCTATGGCTACACCTTC CASSATGTGIYGYTF NA TRBD1 TRBJ1-2 TRBV9
TGTGCCAGCTCAGCCGGGACAGGGTCGAATGAAAAACTGTTTTTT CASSAGTGSNEKLFF NA TRBD1 TRBJ1-4 TRBV18
TGTGCCAGCAGTAGGGGGATGAACACTGAAGCTTTCTTT CASSRGMNTEAFF NA NA TRBJ1-1 TRBV6-5
TGCGCCAGCAGCCCGGCCGGAGCGGCGAACACCGGGGAGCTGTTTTTT CASSPAGAANTGELFF once NA TRBJ2-2 TRBV4-1
TGTGCCAGCAGCCAAGATGGGCGCGGGAGGGCAAATGAGCAGTTCTTC CASSQDGRGRANEQFF NA TRBD2 TRBJ2-1 TRBV14
TGTGCCAGTAGTATTAACAGGGGAGATGAAAAACTGTTTTTT CASSINRGDEKLFF NA TRBD1 TRBJ1-4 TRBV19
TGTGCCAGCAGCGTGGGACAGTCAAACTATGGCTACACCTTC CASSVGQSNYGYTF NA TRBD1 TRBJ1-2 TRBV13
TGTGCCAGCAGCTTAGGACTAGCGGGGGGAAATGAGCAGTTCTTC CASSLGLAGGNEQFF NA TRBD2 TRBJ2-1 TRBV7-2
TGCAGCGTTGAGACAGGACAGGGCCTTAGGTACGAGCAGTACTTC CSVETGQGLRYEQYF NA TRBD1 TRBJ2-7 TRBV29-1
TGTGCCAGCAGCTTACTTGGCAGGGGGCTAGGGAACACTGAAGCTTTCTTT CASSLLGRGLGNTEAFF NA TRBD1 TRBJ1-1 TRBV11-2
TGTGCCAGCAGCCAAGCCGGTTATACGCAGTATTTT CASSQAGYTQYF NA NA TRBJ2-3 TRBV4-2